The 20 T cell receptor beta chains in this list originate from one sample, sequenced in a study of Graves' ophthalmopathy and Graves' hyperthyroidism listed by TCRdb under 2018. The data were produced on an Illumina HiSeq 2000. For repertoire sequencing, the TCR beta CDR3 regions were amplified from RNA transcripts. The first round of RT-PCR was done with HTBI primers and the Qiagen OneStep RT-PCR kit, and was followed by a second round of multiplex PCR, then size selection and purification. In TCRdb, the public reads were trimmed at Q25 with fastp and aligned with MiXCR, with productive beta chains retained. A single entry per CDR3 protein holds the most common genes and DNA from its merged rows. For this sample the table gives hundreds of thousands of distinct CDR3 sequences, of which 22% were detected only once. The top ten clonotypes cover roughly 6.9% of the sample. Source material: peripheral blood. The origin of the receptors is a woman aged 18-30 years with stable Graves' hyperthyroidism. Some clones in this sample may be carry-over from other donors' samples. Donor details come from another sample of the same person, matched by shared clones.

The chain combines TRBV6-2 or TRBV6-3 with TRBJ2-2; D remains ambiguous. The CDR3 length is 22 residues. Germline values: CDR1 MNHEY, CDR2 SVGEGT. V was pared by 2 bases and J by 1 base, with 29 bases between. This CDR3 is CASSYRAPSAPTPQLNTGELFF. Here the CDR3 DNA reads TGTGCCAGCAGTTACCGGGCCCCGTCAGCACCCACCCCGCAATTGAACACCGGGGAGCTGTTTTTT.

This clonotype was seen many times. The rearrangement links TRBV27 to TRBJ1-5, with D maybe TRBD1 (5 bases). CDR1 MNHEY and CDR2 SMNVEV come from the germline V gene (reference sequence). The CDR3 is made up of 15 amino acids. Trimming shortened V by 3 bases and J by 0 bases, and 9 bases separated the two germline ends. CDR3 in DNA: TGTGCCAGCAGTTTCATCAGGGATAGCAATCAGCCCCAGCATTTT. This codes for CASSFIRDSNQPQHF.

This clonotype appeared many times. The V and J genes are TRBV20-1 and TRBJ2-4, with D possibly TRBD2 on 7 matching bases. Trimming took off 6 bases at V and 8 bases at J, with 20 bases between the two ends. The germline V gene encodes CDR1 DFQATT and CDR2 SNEGSKA (reference sequence). The CDR3 contains 14 residues. The CDR3 coding sequence is TGCAGTGCGTCGGAGGGGGGGTCGCGGGACATTCAGTACTTC. Protein sequence: CSASEGGSRDIQYF.

The chain is built from TRBV12-3 or TRBV12-4 and TRBJ1-3; 7 bases map to TRBD1. The trim removed 6 bases at V and 2 bases at J, leaving 4 bases unmatched. The length of the CDR3 is 14 residues. The CDR3 DNA sequence: TGTGCCAGCAGCGTAGGGGGCACTGGAAACACCATATATTTT. Translated, it gives CASSVGGTGNTIYF.

In this sample, this clonotype turned up once. The chain joins TRBV29-1 to TRBJ2-7; D remains ambiguous. The germline V gene encodes CDR1 SQVTM and CDR2 ANQGSEA. The ends were cut back, 6 bases at V and 4 bases at J, with 7 bases in the middle. The length of the CDR3 is 10 residues. The CDR3 region is CSVGYYEQYF. In nucleotides, the CDR3 is TGCAGCGTCGGGTATTACGAGCAGTACTTC.

The V call is TRBV20-1, the J call TRBJ1-1, with 8 bases fitting TRBD1. The CDR3 loop spans 15 amino acids. Germline loops: CDR1 DFQATT, CDR2 SNEGSKA (reference sequence). V was pared by 3 bases and J by 3 bases, with 9 bases of the junction left unmatched. CDR3 region: CSARHAYRGDTEAFF. The CDR3, as DNA: TGCAGTGCTAGGCACGCTTACAGGGGGGACACTGAAGCTTTCTTT.

At least ten counts were recorded for this clonotype. The chain recombines TRBV28 with TRBJ2-7; D possibly corresponds to TRBD2 (5 bases). Looked up from germline, CDR1 is MDHEN and CDR2 is SYDVKM. The CDR3 extends over 16 amino acids. The V gene lost 4 bases and the J gene lost 2 bases, with 18 bases spanning the gap. CDR3 residues: CASSSGGLNAPYEQYF. DNA of the CDR3: TGTGCCAGCAGTTCAGGTGGACTTAACGCTCCCTACGAGCAGTACTTC. The entire variable domain, with the rest obtained from reference TRBV28 and TRBJ2-7, is as follows: DVKVTQSSRYLVKRTGEKVFLECVQDMDHENMFWYRQDPGLGLRLIYFSYDVKMKEKGDIPEGYSVSREKKERFSLILESASTNQTSMYLCASSSGGLNAPYEQYFGPGTRLTVT.

This clonotype was detected many times. This chain uses TRBV29-1 with TRBJ1-3; the match to TRBD1 covers 11 bases. The germline V gene has CDR1 SQVTM and CDR2 ANQGSEA. The CDR3 consists of 12 residues. Trimming at V came to 7 bases and at J to 7 bases, leaving 3 bases not matched to a gene. CDR3 nucleotide sequence: TGCAGCGCGGGACAGGGGGGGAACACCATATATTTT. Amino acid sequence: CSAGQGGNTIYF.

The chain has TRBV6-1 and TRBJ2-5; D assignment may be TRBD1 or TRBD2 (5 bases each). Germline V gene lookup returns CDR1 MNHNS and CDR2 SASEGT. The V and J ends lost 7 bases and 11 bases respectively, with 26 bases between them. This CDR3 has 15 residues. CDR3 protein: CASTIWTPTKREQYF. The CDR3 bases are TGTGCCAGCACTATATGGACACCCACCAAGAGGGAGCAGTACTTC.

Many counts were recorded for this clonotype. This chain joins TRBV9 and TRBJ2-7; the D gene is possibly TRBD2 (5 bases). This CDR3 is built from 13 residues. V was shortened by 0 bases and J by 6 bases, with 10 bases between the two germline ends. Germline assignment: CDR1 SGDLS and CDR2 YYNGEE. The CDR3 sequence is CASSVGGRGEQYF. CDR3 coding DNA: TGTGCCAGCAGCGTAGGGGGTCGGGGCGAGCAGTACTTC.

This clonotype has at least ten counts. V usage is TRBV9 and J usage is TRBJ2-2; 9 bases are shared with TRBD1. Per germline, CDR1 SGDLS and CDR2 YYNGEE. V shed 1 base, J shed 5 bases, and the junction held 3 bases outside the gene matches. The CDR3 runs 15 residues. This chain's CDR3 is CASSVRTGETGELFF. The DNA for the CDR3 is TGTGCCAGCAGCGTACGGACAGGGGAGACCGGGGAGCTGTTTTTT.

The chain carries TRBV6-2 or TRBV6-3 and TRBJ2-2; D remains unclear. Trimming shortened V by 8 bases and J by 0 bases, and 10 bases separated the two germline ends. There are 14 residues in the CDR3. Germline V gene sequence: CDR1 MNHEY, CDR2 SVGEGT. CDR3 loop: CASGQSTNTGELFF. The DNA of the CDR3 is TGTGCCAGCGGGCAGAGTACGAACACCGGGGAGCTGTTTTTT.

This clonotype was counted many times. The chain combines TRBV10-3 with TRBJ2-7, with D possibly being TRBD1 (6 bases). Trimming cost V 6 bases and J 2 bases, with 11 bases left between them. CDR1 and CDR2 (germline): ENHRY, SYGVKD. This CDR3 comprises 13 residues. The CDR3 sequence: CAIRPGQAYEQYF. The CDR3 nucleotides are TGTGCCATCAGACCGGGACAAGCCTACGAGCAGTACTTC.

This clonotype was counted many times. The chain has TRBV6-5 and TRBJ2-5; 8 bases line up with TRBD2. The CDR3 runs 15 residues. V shed 6 bases, J shed 4 bases, and the junction held 10 bases outside the gene matches. CDR1 is MNHEY and CDR2 is SVGAGI in the germline V gene. The CDR3 protein is CASRRLAPIGETQYF. DNA for the CDR3: TGTGCCAGCAGGAGACTAGCGCCGATAGGAGAGACCCAGTACTTC.

The DNA of the CDR3 is TGTGCCAGCAGTGAGGACAGGGGAGGTGGCTACACCTTC. Amino acid sequence: CASSEDRGGGYTF. This chain uses TRBV6-1 with TRBJ1-2, with 9 bases matching TRBD1. Germline V gene lookup returns CDR1 MNHNS and CDR2 SASEGT. CDR3 size: 13 residues. The J segment lost 7 bases and the V segment lost 3 bases, leaving 3 bases of the junction unmatched.

The sample holds many counts of this clonotype. The chain recombines TRBV11-2 with TRBJ2-2; 7 bases are shared with TRBD2. CDR3 length: 16 amino acids. Germline CDR1 is SGHAT and CDR2 is FQNNGV. The trim removed 0 bases at V and 3 bases at J, leaving 4 bases unmatched. The DNA for the CDR3 is TGTGCCAGCAGCTTAGACGCGGGAGCCCACACCGGGGAGCTGTTTTTT. Translating it yields CASSLDAGAHTGELFF.

The chain combines TRBV24-1 with TRBJ2-2; D possibly corresponds to TRBD2 (5 bases). From germline, CDR1 is KGHDR and CDR2 SFDVKD. V was shortened by 5 bases and J by 6 bases, with 6 bases between the two germline ends. The CDR3 spans 12 residues. CDR3 nucleotides: TGTGCCACCAGTGCACTAGCCGGGGAGCTGTTTTTT. Protein sequence: CATSALAGELFF.

This clonotype came up many times. This sequence joins TRBV18 and TRBJ1-5; the D is unclear. V was clipped by 2 bases and J by 6 bases, with 8 bases between them. Germline V gene data show CDR1 as KGHSH and CDR2 as LQKENI. This CDR3 has 13 residues. CDR3 sequence reads: CASSPEVSQPQHF. DNA of the CDR3: TGTGCCAGCTCACCAGAGGTCTCTCAGCCCCAGCATTTT.

This clonotype turned up a few times. The chain links TRBV28 to TRBJ2-5, with D unclear. The CDR3 sequence is 14 residues long. Trimming removed 5 bases at V and 5 bases at J, with 15 bases between. Germline V gene data show CDR1 as MDHEN and CDR2 as SYDVKM. The CDR3 DNA reads TGTGCCAGCAGTCCCAGTGAAGCCGGCGAGACCCAGTACTTC. This codes for CASSPSEAGETQYF.

This clonotype has at least ten counts. V and J are TRBV6-2 or TRBV6-3 and TRBJ2-7; D tentatively fits TRBD1 or TRBD2 (6 bases each). CDR1 is MNHEY, CDR2 SVGEGT, per germline. The CDR3 length is 16 residues. Trimming took off 2 bases at V and 1 base at J, with 15 bases between the two ends. The CDR3 DNA reads as TGTGCCAGCAGTTACGGCTCCGGGGGCCCTTCCTACGAGCAGTACTTC. Residues: CASSYGSGGPSYEQYF.